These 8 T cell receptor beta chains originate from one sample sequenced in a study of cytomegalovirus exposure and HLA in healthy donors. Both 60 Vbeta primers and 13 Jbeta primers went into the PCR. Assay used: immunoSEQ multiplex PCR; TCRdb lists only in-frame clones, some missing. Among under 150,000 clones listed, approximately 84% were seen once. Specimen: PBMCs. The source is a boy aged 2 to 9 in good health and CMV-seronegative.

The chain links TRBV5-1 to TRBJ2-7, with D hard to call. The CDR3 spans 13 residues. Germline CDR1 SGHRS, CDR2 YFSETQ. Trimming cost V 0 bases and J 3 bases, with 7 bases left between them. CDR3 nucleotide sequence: TGCGCCAGCAGCTTGGGACTCAACTACGAGCAGTACTTC. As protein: CASSLGLNYEQYF.

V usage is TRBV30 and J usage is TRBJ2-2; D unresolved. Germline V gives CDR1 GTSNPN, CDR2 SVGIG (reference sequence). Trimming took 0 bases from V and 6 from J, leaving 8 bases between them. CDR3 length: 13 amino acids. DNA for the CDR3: TGTGCCTGGAGTGTAAGACTTTCCGGGGAGCTGTTTTTT. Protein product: CAWSVRLSGELFF.

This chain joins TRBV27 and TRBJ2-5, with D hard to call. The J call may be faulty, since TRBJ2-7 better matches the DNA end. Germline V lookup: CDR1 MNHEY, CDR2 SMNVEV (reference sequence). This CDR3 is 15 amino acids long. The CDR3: CASSPFRGPSHEQYF. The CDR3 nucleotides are TGTGCCAGCAGTCCCTTCAGAGGTCCTTCTCACGAGCAGTACTTC.

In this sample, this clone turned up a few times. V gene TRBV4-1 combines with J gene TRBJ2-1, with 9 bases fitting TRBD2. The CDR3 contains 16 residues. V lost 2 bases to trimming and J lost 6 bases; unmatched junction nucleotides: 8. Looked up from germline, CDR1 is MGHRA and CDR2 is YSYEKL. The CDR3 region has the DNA TGCGCCAGCAGCCAACTTGCGGGGGGGGCAAGCAATGAGCAGTTCTTC. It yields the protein CASSQLAGGASNEQFF.

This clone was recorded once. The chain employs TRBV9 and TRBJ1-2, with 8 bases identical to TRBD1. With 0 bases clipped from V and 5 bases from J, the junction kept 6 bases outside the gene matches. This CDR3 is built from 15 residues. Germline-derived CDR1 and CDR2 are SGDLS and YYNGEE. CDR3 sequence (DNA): TGTGCCAGCAGCGTAGGGGCAGGGGGCGTATATGGCTACACCTTC. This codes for CASSVGAGGVYGYTF. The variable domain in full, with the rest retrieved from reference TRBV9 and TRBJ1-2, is DSGVTQTPKHLITATGQRVTLRCSPRSGDLSVYWYQQSLDQGLQFLIQYYNGEERAKGNILERFSAQQFPDLHSELNLSSLELGDSALYFCASSVGAGGVYGYTFGSGTRLTVV.

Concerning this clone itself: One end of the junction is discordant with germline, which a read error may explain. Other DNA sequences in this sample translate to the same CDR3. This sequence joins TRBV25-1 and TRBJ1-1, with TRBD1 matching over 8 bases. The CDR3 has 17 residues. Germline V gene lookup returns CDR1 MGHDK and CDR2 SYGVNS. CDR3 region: CASSEFGTGGSRAEAFF. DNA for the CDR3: TGTGCCAGCAGTGAATTTGGCACAGGGGGTTCGCGGGCTGAAGCCTTCTTT.

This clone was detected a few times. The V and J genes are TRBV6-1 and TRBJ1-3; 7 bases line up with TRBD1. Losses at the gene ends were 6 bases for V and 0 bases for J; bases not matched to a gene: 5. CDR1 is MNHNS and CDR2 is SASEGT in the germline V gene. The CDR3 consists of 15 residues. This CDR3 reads CASSIRDSSGNTIYF. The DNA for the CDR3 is TGTGCCAGCAGCATCCGGGACAGCTCTGGAAACACCATATATTTT.

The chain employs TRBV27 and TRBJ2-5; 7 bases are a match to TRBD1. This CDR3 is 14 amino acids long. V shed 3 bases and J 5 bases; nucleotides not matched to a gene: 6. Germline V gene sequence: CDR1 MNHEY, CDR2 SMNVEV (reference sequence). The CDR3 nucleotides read TGTGCCAGCAGTTTTACCGGGACAGTCGAGACCCAGTACTTC. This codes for CASSFTGTVETQYF.